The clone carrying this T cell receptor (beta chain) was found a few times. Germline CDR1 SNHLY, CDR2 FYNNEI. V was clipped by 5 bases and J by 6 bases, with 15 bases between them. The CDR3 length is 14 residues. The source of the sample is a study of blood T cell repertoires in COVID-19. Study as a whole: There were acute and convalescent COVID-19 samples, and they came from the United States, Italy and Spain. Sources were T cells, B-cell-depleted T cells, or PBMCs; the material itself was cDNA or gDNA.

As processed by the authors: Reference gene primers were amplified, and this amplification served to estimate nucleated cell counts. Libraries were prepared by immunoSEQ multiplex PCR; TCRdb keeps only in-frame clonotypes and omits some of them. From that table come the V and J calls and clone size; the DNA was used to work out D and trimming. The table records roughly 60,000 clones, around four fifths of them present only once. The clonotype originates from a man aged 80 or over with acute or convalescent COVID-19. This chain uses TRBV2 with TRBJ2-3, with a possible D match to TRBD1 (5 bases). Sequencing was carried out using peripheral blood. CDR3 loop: CASSSRVISDTQYF. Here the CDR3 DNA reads TGTGCCAGCAGTAGCAGGGTGATATCCGATACGCAGTATTTT. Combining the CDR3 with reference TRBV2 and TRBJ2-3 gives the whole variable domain EPEVTQTPSHQVTQMGQEVILRCVPISNHLYFYWYRQILGQKVEFLVSFYNNEISEKSEIFDDQFSVERPDGSNFTLKIRSTKLEDSAMYFCASSSRVISDTQYFGPGTRLTVL.